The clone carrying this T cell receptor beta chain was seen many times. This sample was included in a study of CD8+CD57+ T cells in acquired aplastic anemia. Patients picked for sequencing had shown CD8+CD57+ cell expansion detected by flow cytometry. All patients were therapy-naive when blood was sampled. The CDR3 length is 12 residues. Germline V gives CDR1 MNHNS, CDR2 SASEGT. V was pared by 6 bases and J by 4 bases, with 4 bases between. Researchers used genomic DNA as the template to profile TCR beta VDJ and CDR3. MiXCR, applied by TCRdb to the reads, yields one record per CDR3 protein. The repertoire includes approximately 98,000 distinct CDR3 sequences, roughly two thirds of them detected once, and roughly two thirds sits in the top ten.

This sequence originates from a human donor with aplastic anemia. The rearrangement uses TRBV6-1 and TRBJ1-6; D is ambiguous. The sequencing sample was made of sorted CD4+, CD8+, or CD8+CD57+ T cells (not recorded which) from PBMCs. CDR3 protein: CASRFYNSPLHF. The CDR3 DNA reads TGTGCCAGCAGGTTTTATAATTCACCCCTCCACTTT.